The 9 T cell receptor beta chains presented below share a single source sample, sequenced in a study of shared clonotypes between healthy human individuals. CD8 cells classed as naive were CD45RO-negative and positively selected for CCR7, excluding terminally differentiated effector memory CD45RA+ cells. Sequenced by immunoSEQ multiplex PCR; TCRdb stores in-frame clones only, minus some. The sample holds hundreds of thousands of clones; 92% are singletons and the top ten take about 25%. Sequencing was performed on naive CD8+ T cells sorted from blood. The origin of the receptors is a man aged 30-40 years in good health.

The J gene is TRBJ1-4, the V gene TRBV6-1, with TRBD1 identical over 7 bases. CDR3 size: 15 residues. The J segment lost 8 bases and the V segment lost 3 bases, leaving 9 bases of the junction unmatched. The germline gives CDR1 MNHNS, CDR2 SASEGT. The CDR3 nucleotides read TGTGCCAGCAGTGAGACGACAGGGCTGGAAGAAAAACTGTTTTTT. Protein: CASSETTGLEEKLFF.

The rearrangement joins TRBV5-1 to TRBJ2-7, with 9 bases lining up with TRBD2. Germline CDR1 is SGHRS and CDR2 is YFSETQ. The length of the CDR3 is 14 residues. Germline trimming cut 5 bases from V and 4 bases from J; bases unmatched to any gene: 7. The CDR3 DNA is TGCGCCAGCAGTTCTGACCTAGCGGGGTACGAGCAGTACTTC. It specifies CASSSDLAGYEQYF.

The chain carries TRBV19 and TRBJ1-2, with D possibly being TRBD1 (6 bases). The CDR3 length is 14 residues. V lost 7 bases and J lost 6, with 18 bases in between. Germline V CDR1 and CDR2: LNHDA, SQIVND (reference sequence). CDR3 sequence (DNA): TGTGCCAGTATGGACTCATGGGCAGGGGATGGCTACACCTTC. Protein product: CASMDSWAGDGYTF.

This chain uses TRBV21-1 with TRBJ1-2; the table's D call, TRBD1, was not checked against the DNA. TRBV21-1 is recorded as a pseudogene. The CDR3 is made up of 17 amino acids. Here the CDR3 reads CASSKVWTGLGGYGYTF. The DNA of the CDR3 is TGTGCCAGCAGCAAAGTTTGGACAGGGTTAGGCGGCTATGGCTACACCTTC.

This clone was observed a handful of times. In DNA, the CDR3 is TGTGCCAGCAGTTACTCGCATCCAGACAATGAGCAGTTCTTC. Translated, it gives CASSYSHPDNEQFF. The chain couples TRBV6-5 to TRBJ2-1; D remains ambiguous. V was clipped by 0 bases and J by 5 bases, with 8 bases between them. The CDR3 consists of 14 residues. CDR1 and CDR2 from the germline V gene are MNHEY and SVGAGI.

CDR3 region: CASSYGQGGSYGYTF. CDR3 bases: TGCGCCAGCAGCTACGGACAGGGGGGTTCCTATGGCTACACCTTC. The chain has TRBV5-1 and TRBJ1-2, with TRBD1 identical over 10 bases. V dropped 3 bases and J dropped 4; count of bases not matched to a gene: 6. Germline CDR1 SGHRS, CDR2 YFSETQ. The CDR3 runs 15 residues.

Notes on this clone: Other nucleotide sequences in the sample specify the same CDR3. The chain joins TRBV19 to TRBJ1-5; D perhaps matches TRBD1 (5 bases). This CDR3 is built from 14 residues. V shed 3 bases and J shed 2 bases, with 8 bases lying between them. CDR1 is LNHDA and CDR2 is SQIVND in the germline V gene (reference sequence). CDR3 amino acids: CASSIVQGNQPQHF. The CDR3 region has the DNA TGTGCCAGTAGTATCGTACAGGGCAATCAGCCCCAGCATTTT.

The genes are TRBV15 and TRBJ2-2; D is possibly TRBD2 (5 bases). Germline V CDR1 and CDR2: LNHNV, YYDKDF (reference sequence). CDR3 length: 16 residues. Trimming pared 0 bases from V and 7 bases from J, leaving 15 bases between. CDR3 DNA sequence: TGTGCCACCAGCAGAGATTTAATCGGGGTATTCGGGGAGCTGTTTTTT. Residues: CATSRDLIGVFGELFF.

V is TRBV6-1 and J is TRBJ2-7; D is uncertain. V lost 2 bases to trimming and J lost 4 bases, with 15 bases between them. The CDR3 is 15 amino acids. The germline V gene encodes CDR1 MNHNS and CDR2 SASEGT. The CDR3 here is CASSEIQSLWYEQYF. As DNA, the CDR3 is TGTGCCAGCAGTGAAATTCAGAGCTTATGGTACGAGCAGTACTTC.